This note documents a single T cell receptor (beta chain) sequence. The sample belongs to a study of T cell changes during pregnancy in multiple sclerosis. TCRdb keeps only in-frame clones here, not all; method: immunoSEQ multiplex PCR. Of about 60,000 clones listed, about 91% are singletons. V lost 0 bases to trimming and J lost 8 bases, with 11 bases between them. Germline loops: CDR1 SGDLS, CDR2 YYNGEE. This CDR3 has 14 residues. The TCR sequence derives from a female donor with multiple sclerosis, enrolled in a pregnancy study. The chain has TRBV9 and TRBJ1-4, with D perhaps matching TRBD1 (5 bases). Sequencing used CD4+ T cells from peripheral blood mononuclear cells, obtained in the first trimester of pregnancy. CDR3 bases: TGTGCCAGCAGCGTAGGGGCAGGGAAAGAAAAACTGTTTTTT. As protein: CASSVGAGKEKLFF.